One and the same sample provided the 27 T cell receptor beta chains below, sequenced in a study of T cell responses to AZD1222 COVID-19 vaccine. Only in-frame clones appear in the TCRdb table, and some are missing; sequencing was by immunoSEQ multiplex PCR. The sample includes 55,000 to 75,000 clones, around four fifths of them seen just once. Source: peripheral blood, taken on day 0 of AZD1222 vaccination. Receptors were obtained from an adult in good health.

The chain joins TRBV21-1 to TRBJ2-5; the D call TRBD2 from the table was never checked on the DNA. TRBV21-1 is tagged as a pseudogene. The CDR3 extends over 17 amino acids. The CDR3 loop reads CASSKEAASGGQLPQYF. The DNA of the CDR3 is TGTGCCAGCAGCAAAGAGGCGGCTAGCGGGGGACAGTTACCCCAGTACTTC.

The rearrangement uses TRBV5-5 and TRBJ1-4; 11 bases are a match to TRBD1. Per the germline V gene, CDR1 is SGHKS and CDR2 is YYEKEE (reference sequence). This CDR3 is built from 15 residues. After removal of 3 bases from V and 4 bases from J, the junction contained 2 bases not matched to a gene. The DNA for the CDR3 is TGTGCCAGCAGCTCGGGACAGGGGGTTAATGAAAAACTGTTTTTT. Translated, it gives CASSSGQGVNEKLFF.

The chain has TRBV29-1 and TRBJ1-1; D is unresolved. The germline V gene has CDR1 SQVTM and CDR2 ANQGSEA. V lost 7 bases and J 4 bases, leaving 19 bases between the germline ends. This CDR3 spans 14 amino acids. The CDR3 protein is CSGYPGAEGTEAFF. CDR3 bases: TGCAGCGGTTATCCGGGAGCCGAGGGCACTGAAGCTTTCTTT.

The gene calls are TRBV30 and TRBJ2-7; the D is unclear. This CDR3 spans 12 amino acids. Trimming took off 3 bases at V and 2 bases at J, with 8 bases between the two ends. Germline V lookup: CDR1 GTSNPN, CDR2 SVGIG (reference sequence). The CDR3 loop is CAWSRHPYEQYF. The CDR3 DNA is TGTGCCTGGAGCAGACACCCCTACGAGCAGTACTTC.

J is TRBJ2-3 and V is TRBV5-4; 9 nucleotides agree with TRBD2. The CDR3 sequence is 15 residues long. V shed 4 bases, J shed 1 base, and the junction held 4 bases outside the gene matches. Germline V gene sequence: CDR1 SGHNT, CDR2 YYREEE (reference sequence). CDR3 sequence: CASSARTSGTDTQYF. The CDR3 DNA reads TGTGCCAGCAGCGCCCGGACTAGCGGCACAGATACGCAGTATTTT.

This chain links TRBV12-3 or TRBV12-4 with TRBJ2-2; D unclear. The length of the CDR3 is 12 residues. With 11 bases removed from V and 5 bases from J, the gap between germline ends came to 12 bases. CDR3 in DNA: TGTGCCGGCCAGGCGATGACCGGGGAGCTGTTTTTT. The encoded protein is CAGQAMTGELFF.

The CDR3 DNA is TGTGCCAGCAGTGACAATTCCCTCCTCTCCTACGAGCAGTACTTC. Protein product: CASSDNSLLSYEQYF. V gene TRBV6-1 combines with J gene TRBJ2-7; D uncertain. The CDR3 consists of 15 residues. Germline V gene data show CDR1 as MNHNS and CDR2 as SASEGT. V lost 3 bases to trimming and J lost 0 bases, with 12 bases between them.

V and J are TRBV10-3 and TRBJ1-5; D not resolved. This CDR3 is built from 14 residues. Germline V lookup: CDR1 ENHRY, CDR2 SYGVKD. Deletions cut 3 bases from V and 1 base from J, with 7 bases between. The CDR3 reads CAISEGQSNQPQHF. The CDR3 DNA follows: TGTGCCATCAGTGAAGGTCAAAGCAATCAGCCCCAGCATTTT.

The rearrangement links TRBV30 to TRBJ1-6, with D tentatively TRBD1 (6 bases). This CDR3 comprises 15 residues. With 3 bases removed from V and 6 bases from J, the gap between germline ends came to 15 bases. CDR1 GTSNPN and CDR2 SVGIG come from the germline V gene (reference sequence). CDR3: CAWRPGTFSNSPLHF. The CDR3 coding sequence is TGTGCCTGGAGGCCTGGGACATTTTCTAATTCACCCCTCCACTTT. The complete variable domain, with remaining parts taken from reference TRBV30 and TRBJ1-6, reads SQTIHQWPATLVQPVGSPLSLECTVEGTSNPNLYWYRQAAGRGLQLLFYSVGIGQISSEVPQNLSASRPQDRQFILSSKKLLLSDSGFYLCAWRPGTFSNSPLHFGNGTRLTVT.

This chain uses TRBV13 with TRBJ2-3, with TRBD2 matching 7 bases. Trimming took 3 bases from V and 6 from J; bases not matched to a gene: 3. Germline CDR1 and CDR2: PRHDT and FYEKMQ (reference sequence). CDR3 length: 13 residues. CDR3 nucleotide sequence: TGTGCCAGCAGCTTGCGGGGGACTGATACGCAGTATTTT. Its protein is CASSLRGTDTQYF.

The V gene is TRBV11-3, the J gene TRBJ2-7; D tentatively reads TRBD1 or TRBD2 (5 bases each). Germline values: CDR1 SGHNT, CDR2 YENEEA. V lost 4 bases and J 4 bases, leaving 11 bases between the germline ends. The CDR3 spans 13 residues. The CDR3 loop is CASSSGPLYEQYF. In DNA, the CDR3 is TGTGCCAGCAGCTCGGGACCACTATACGAGCAGTACTTC.

The chain has TRBV6-4 and TRBJ2-1, with 9 bases matching TRBD1. Germline V lookup: CDR1 MRHNA, CDR2 SNTAGT. This CDR3 region has 15 residues. V lost 3 bases and J lost 7; bases outside the gene matches: 7. The CDR3 loop reads CASSEPGQGLNEQFF. The CDR3 region has the DNA TGTGCCAGCAGTGAGCCGGGACAGGGTTTGAATGAGCAGTTCTTC.

The rearrangement links TRBV18 to TRBJ1-3; D possibly corresponds to TRBD1 (5 bases). CDR1 is KGHSH, CDR2 LQKENI, per germline. V was clipped by 2 bases and J by 0 bases, with 11 bases between them. CDR3 length: 16 residues. The CDR3 reads CASSPNGAYSGNTIYF. In DNA form, the CDR3 reads TGTGCCAGCTCACCAAATGGGGCCTACTCTGGAAACACCATATATTTT.

This chain uses TRBV28 with TRBJ1-5; 7 bases line up with TRBD1. The CDR3 extends over 15 amino acids. Germline CDR1 MDHEN, CDR2 SYDVKM. Losses at the gene ends were 3 bases for V and 2 bases for J; bases not matched to a gene: 4. The CDR3 DNA follows: TGTGCCAGCAGTTTTTCCGGGACAGGCAATCAGCCCCAGCATTTT. Amino acids: CASSFSGTGNQPQHF. The variable domain in full, completed from reference TRBV28 and TRBJ1-5, reads DVKVTQSSRYLVKRTGEKVFLECVQDMDHENMFWYRQDPGLGLRLIYFSYDVKMKEKGDIPEGYSVSREKKERFSLILESASTNQTSMYLCASSFSGTGNQPQHFGDGTRLSIL.

This clone was found a few times. The chain carries TRBV7-9 and TRBJ2-3; 9 nucleotides line up with TRBD2. J lost 5 bases, V lost 2 bases, and 11 bases had no gene match. The CDR3 is made up of 17 amino acids. Germline V lookup: CDR1 SEHNR, CDR2 FQNEAQ (reference sequence). CDR3 DNA sequence: TGTGCCAGCAGCTTAAAGAGCGGGGGGTGGAGAGTAGATACGCAGTATTTT. Protein sequence: CASSLKSGGWRVDTQYF.

The V call is TRBV29-1, the J call TRBJ1-2; D unresolved. The CDR3 sequence is 13 residues long. Trimming took off 1 base at V and 0 bases at J, with 6 bases between the two ends. Germline V gene lookup returns CDR1 SQVTM and CDR2 ANQGSEA. The chain's CDR3 is CSVEGAANYGYTF. The CDR3 DNA reads as TGCAGCGTTGAAGGCGCAGCTAACTATGGCTACACCTTC.

The chain uses TRBV10-3 and TRBJ2-1, with 12 bases aligning to TRBD1. The CDR3 contains 18 residues. Germline loops: CDR1 ENHRY, CDR2 SYGVKD. V lost 5 bases to trimming and J lost 7 bases; unmatched junction nucleotides: 15. The CDR3, as DNA: TGTGCCATCAGTCGCCGGGACAGGGGGCAGGTGGGCGAGAATGAGCAGTTCTTC. The encoded protein is CAISRRDRGQVGENEQFF.

The chain couples TRBV27 to TRBJ1-2; 9 bases line up with TRBD1. Germline CDR1 reads MNHEY; CDR2 reads SMNVEV (reference sequence). The CDR3 consists of 13 residues. The V gene end was trimmed by 2 bases and the J gene end by 5 bases; junction bases not matched to a gene: 0. The CDR3, as DNA: TGTGCCAGCAGTTTAGGGACAGGGTATGGCTACACCTTC. This encodes CASSLGTGYGYTF.

This clone was counted between two and nine times. The V gene is TRBV11-2, the J gene TRBJ2-5; D is ambiguous. Germline CDR1 SGHAT, CDR2 FQNNGV. The CDR3 covers 12 residues. The V end lost 4 bases, the J end lost 5 bases, and 8 bases lay between the germline ends. As DNA, the CDR3 is TGTGCCAGCAGCTCCTCGGGCGAGACCCAGTACTTC. It is translated as CASSSSGETQYF.

The chain joins TRBV6-5 to TRBJ2-7; 10 bases line up with TRBD1. The CDR3 runs 14 residues. Germline assignment: CDR1 MNHEY and CDR2 SVGAGI. Germline trimming cut 2 bases from V and 3 bases from J; bases unmatched to any gene: 1. CDR3 sequence reads: CASSYGTGVYEQYF. Here the CDR3 DNA reads TGTGCCAGCAGTTACGGGACAGGGGTCTACGAGCAGTACTTC.

The rearrangement joins TRBV9 to TRBJ1-3, with D perhaps matching TRBD1 (6 bases). The V gene lost 4 bases and the J gene lost 2 bases, with 13 bases spanning the gap. Germline CDR1 is SGDLS and CDR2 is YYNGEE. The length of the CDR3 is 15 residues. The CDR3 loop is CASSPVTGPGNTIYF. The CDR3 DNA reads TGTGCCAGCAGCCCCGTAACAGGGCCTGGAAACACCATATATTTT.

The gene calls are TRBV5-6 and TRBJ1-1; D not certain. V shed 7 bases and J shed 4 bases, with 17 bases lying between them. CDR3 size: 14 residues. Germline V gives CDR1 SGHDT, CDR2 YYEEEE. The CDR3 DNA is TGTGCCAGCCGCGAGCGAGTAGGCGTCACTGAAGCTTTCTTT. Its protein product is CASRERVGVTEAFF.

This chain links TRBV30 with TRBJ1-2, with TRBD1 identical over 8 bases. The germline V gene encodes CDR1 GTSNPN and CDR2 SVGIG (reference sequence). CDR3 length: 13 residues. With 4 bases clipped from V and 5 bases from J, the junction kept 6 bases outside the gene matches. The CDR3 bases are TGTGCCTGGATGCGGGACAGGCCTTATGGCTACACCTTC. The encoded protein is CAWMRDRPYGYTF.

V gene TRBV5-4 combines with J gene TRBJ2-3, with TRBD2 identical over 8 bases. This CDR3 comprises 17 residues. Trimming at V came to 6 bases and at J to 5 bases, leaving 17 bases not matched to a gene. Germline V lookup: CDR1 SGHNT, CDR2 YYREEE (reference sequence). The CDR3 DNA sequence: TGTGCCAGCAAAATATTGGGTATCTCCAGCGGGAGAGATACGCAGTATTTT. Protein sequence: CASKILGISSGRDTQYF.

This chain connects TRBV5-8 to TRBJ2-1; D possibly corresponds to TRBD2 (5 bases). The CDR3 sequence is 13 residues long. Trimming shortened V by 5 bases and J by 9 bases, and 15 bases separated the two germline ends. CDR1 is SGHTS, CDR2 YDEGEE, per germline. CDR3 in DNA: TGTGCCAGCAGTCGGGATTGGGCGGGTGAGCAGTTCTTC. Translated: CASSRDWAGEQFF.

The J gene is TRBJ1-5, the V gene TRBV15; the D is unclear. CDR3 size: 16 residues. Germline-derived CDR1 and CDR2 are LNHNV and YYDKDF (reference sequence). Trimming stripped 1 base from V and 1 base from J, with 11 bases between. The CDR3 loop reads CATSRARRISNQPQHF. CDR3 in DNA: TGTGCCACCAGCAGAGCGAGGCGGATAAGCAATCAGCCCCAGCATTTT.

This chain links TRBV18 with TRBJ2-3; 9 bases line up with TRBD2. The J segment lost 3 bases and the V segment lost 3 bases, leaving 16 bases of the junction unmatched. The CDR3 has 19 residues. Germline assignment: CDR1 KGHSH and CDR2 LQKENI. The CDR3 nucleotides are TGTGCCAGCTCACCCAATAGCGGGGGAAATCCACTCGGGACAGATACGCAGTATTTT. Encoded protein: CASSPNSGGNPLGTDTQYF. Together with reference TRBV18 and TRBJ2-3, the CDR3 gives the full variable domain: NAGVMQNPRHLVRRRGQEARLRCSPMKGHSHVYWYRQLPEEGLKFMVYLQKENIIDESGMPKERFSAEFPKEGPSILRIQQVVRGDSAAYFCASSPNSGGNPLGTDTQYFGPGTRLTVL.